This entry features one T cell receptor beta chain sequence. Production of TCR beta cDNA used roughly 500 ng total RNA together with a constant-region primer. ARM-PCR was slightly modified, and three nested multiplex PCR rounds with it gave rise to the TCR beta libraries. The study ran its first two PCR rounds for roughly 11 cycles each, using TRBV1-TRBV30 forward primers and a C-beta reverse primer. TCRdb ran MiXCR on the multiplex PCR reads and lists one entry per CDR3 protein. The sample carries about 310,000 distinct CDR3 sequences, about three fifths recorded once. These data are taken from a study of tumor-infiltrating lymphocytes in primary liver carcinoma. Unsorted whole blood served as the source of blood RNA, and germline DNA was extracted as well. The CDR3 covers 12 residues. Per germline, CDR1 MGHRA and CDR2 YSYEKL. V lost 8 bases and J lost 10, with 15 bases in between.

The sample comprised peripheral blood. The chain joins TRBV4-1 to TRBJ2-1; D is perhaps TRBD2 (5 bases). The receptor was derived from a woman between 25 and 40 years old with primary liver carcinoma and hepatitis B virus infection. The CDR3 sequence: CASGGRSGEQFF. In nucleotides, the CDR3 is TGCGCCAGCGGAGGCCGGTCGGGCGAGCAGTTCTTC.